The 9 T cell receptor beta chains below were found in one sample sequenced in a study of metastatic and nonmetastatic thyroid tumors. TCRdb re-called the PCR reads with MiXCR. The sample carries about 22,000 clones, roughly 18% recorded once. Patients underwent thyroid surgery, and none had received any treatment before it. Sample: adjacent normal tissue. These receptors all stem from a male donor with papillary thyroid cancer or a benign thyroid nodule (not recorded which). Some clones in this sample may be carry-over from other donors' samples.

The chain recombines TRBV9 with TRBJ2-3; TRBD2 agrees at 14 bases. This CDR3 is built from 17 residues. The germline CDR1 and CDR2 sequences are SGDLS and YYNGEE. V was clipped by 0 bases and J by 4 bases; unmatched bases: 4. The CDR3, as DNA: TGTGCCAGCAGCGTAGACGGACTAGCGGGGGGCGCAGATACGCAGTATTTT. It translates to CASSVDGLAGGADTQYF. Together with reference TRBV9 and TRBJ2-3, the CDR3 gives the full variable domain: DSGVTQTPKHLITATGQRVTLRCSPRSGDLSVYWYQQSLDQGLQFLIQYYNGEERAKGNILERFSAQQFPDLHSELNLSSLELGDSALYFCASSVDGLAGGADTQYFGPGTRLTVL.

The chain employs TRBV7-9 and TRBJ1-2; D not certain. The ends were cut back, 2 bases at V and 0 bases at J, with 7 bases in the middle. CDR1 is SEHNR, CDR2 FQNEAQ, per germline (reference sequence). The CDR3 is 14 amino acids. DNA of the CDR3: TGTGCCAGCAGCTTAACCGCTACTAACTATGGCTACACCTTC. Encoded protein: CASSLTATNYGYTF.

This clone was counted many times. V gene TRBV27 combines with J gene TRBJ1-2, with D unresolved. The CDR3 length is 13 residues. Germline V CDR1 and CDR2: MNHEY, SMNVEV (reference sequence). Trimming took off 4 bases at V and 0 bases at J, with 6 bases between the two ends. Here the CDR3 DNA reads TGTGCCAGCAGTTCCGGGCCTAACTATGGCTACACCTTC. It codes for CASSSGPNYGYTF.

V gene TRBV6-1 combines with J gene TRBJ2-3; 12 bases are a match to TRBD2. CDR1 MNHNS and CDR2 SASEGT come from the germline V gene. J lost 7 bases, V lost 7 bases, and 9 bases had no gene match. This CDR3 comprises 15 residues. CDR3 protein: CASIRLAGDLYTQYF. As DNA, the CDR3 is TGTGCCAGCATTCGACTAGCGGGGGATTTATATACGCAGTATTTT.

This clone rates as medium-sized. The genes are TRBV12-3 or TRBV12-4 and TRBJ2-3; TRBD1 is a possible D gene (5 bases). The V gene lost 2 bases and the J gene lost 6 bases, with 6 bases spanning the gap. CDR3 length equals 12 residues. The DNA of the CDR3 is TGTGCCAGCAGTTTAAAGGGGGATACGCAGTATTTT. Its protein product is CASSLKGDTQYF.

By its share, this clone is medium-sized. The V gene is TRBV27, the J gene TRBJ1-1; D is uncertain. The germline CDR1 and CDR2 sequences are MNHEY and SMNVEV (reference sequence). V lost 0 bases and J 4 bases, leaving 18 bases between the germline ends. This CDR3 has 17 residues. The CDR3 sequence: CASSLSGGFGSGTEAFF. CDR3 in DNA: TGTGCCAGCAGTTTATCAGGCGGATTCGGGAGCGGCACTGAAGCTTTCTTT.

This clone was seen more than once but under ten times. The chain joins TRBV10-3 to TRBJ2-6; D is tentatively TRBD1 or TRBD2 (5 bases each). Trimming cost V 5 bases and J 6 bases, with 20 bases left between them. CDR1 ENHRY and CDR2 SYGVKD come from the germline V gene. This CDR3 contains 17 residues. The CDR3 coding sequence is TGTGCCATCAGTTGGTCCGGTCGGGGCACCGTGGCCAACGTCCTGACTTTC. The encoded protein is CAISWSGRGTVANVLTF.

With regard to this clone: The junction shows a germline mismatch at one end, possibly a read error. DNA for the CDR3: TGCAGTACTAGGTTCCTGACTAGCGGAGAGACCCAGTACTTC. It encodes CSTRFLTSGETQYF. The chain uses TRBV20-1 and TRBJ2-5; TRBD2 matches at 9 bases. CDR1 is DFQATT and CDR2 is SNEGSKA in the germline V gene (reference sequence). The CDR3 totals 14 residues.

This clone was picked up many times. Written as DNA, the CDR3 is TGTGCCAGCAGCCAGTCGCTCCAAGAGACCCAGTACTTC. It specifies CASSQSLQETQYF. The V call is TRBV7-2, the J call TRBJ2-5; unclear D gene. The germline V gene encodes CDR1 SGHTA and CDR2 FQGNSA. The V gene lost 5 bases and the J gene lost 1 base, with 8 bases spanning the gap. The CDR3 runs 13 residues. Looking up the rest from reference TRBV7-2 and TRBJ2-5 gives the full variable domain: GAGVSQSPSNKVTEKGKDVELRCDPISGHTALYWYRQSLGQGLEFLIYFQGNSAPDKSGLPSDRFSAERTGGSVSTLTIQRTQQEDSAVYLCASSQSLQETQYFGPGTRLLVL.